This TCR beta chain was documented in a study of CD8 T cells in Susac syndrome. The CDR3 runs to 18 residues. CDR1 is LGHNA and CDR2 is YSLEER in the germline V gene. Between the trimmed V and J ends, which lost 4 bases and 6 bases, there was a span of 24 bases. Reverse transcription of about 0.45 to 1 ug RNA used random hexamers. TCRdb reprocessed the immunoSEQ multiplex PCR reads with MiXCR, giving one entry per CDR3 protein. This sample yields tens of thousands of distinct CDR3 sequences, of which 93% are seen a single time; 0.5% to 0.6% belongs to the top ten. CD8+ and CD4+ T cells from blood underwent TCR beta sequencing. This clonotype was seen just once.

The source of this sequence is a human donor with multiple sclerosis. The specimen was CD8+ T cells from PBMCs. The V and J genes are TRBV4-3 and TRBJ2-2; a possible D gene is TRBD1 (6 bases). CDR3 bases: TGCGCCAGCAGCCCTGCACCATACAGGGTTGGTCTAGCCGGGGAGCTGTTTTTT. Residues: CASSPAPYRVGLAGELFF.